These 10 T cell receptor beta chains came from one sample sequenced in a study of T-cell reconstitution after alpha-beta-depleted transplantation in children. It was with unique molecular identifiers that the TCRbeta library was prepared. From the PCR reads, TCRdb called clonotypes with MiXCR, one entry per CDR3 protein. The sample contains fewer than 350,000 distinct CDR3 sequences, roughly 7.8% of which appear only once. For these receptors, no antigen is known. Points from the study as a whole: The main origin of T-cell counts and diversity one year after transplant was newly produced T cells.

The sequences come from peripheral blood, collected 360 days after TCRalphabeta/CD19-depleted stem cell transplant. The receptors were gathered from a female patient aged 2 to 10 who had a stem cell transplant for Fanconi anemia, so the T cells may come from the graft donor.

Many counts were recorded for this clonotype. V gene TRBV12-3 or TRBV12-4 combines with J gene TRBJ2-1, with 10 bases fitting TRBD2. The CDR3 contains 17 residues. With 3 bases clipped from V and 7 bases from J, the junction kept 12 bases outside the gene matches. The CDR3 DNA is TGTGCCAGCAGTTTTCATAGCGGGGGGACCTACAGGAATGAGCAGTTCTTC. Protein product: CASSFHSGGTYRNEQFF.

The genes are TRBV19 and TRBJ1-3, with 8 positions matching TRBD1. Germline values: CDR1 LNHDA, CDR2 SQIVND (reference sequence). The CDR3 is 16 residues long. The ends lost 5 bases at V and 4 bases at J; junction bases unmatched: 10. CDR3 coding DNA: TGTGCCAGTAGTTTCGGACAGGGAATGTTCGGAAACACCATATATTTT. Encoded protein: CASSFGQGMFGNTIYF. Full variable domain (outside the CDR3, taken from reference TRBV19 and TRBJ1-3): DGGITQSPKYLFRKEGQNVTLSCEQNLNHDAMYWYRQDPGQGLRLIYYSQIVNDFQKGDIAEGYSVSREKKESFPLTVTSAQKNPTAFYLCASSFGQGMFGNTIYFGEGSWLTVV.

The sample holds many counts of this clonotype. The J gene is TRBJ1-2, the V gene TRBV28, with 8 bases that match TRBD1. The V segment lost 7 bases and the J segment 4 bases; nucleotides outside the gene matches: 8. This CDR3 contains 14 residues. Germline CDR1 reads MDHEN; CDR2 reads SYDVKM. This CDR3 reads CASTRQGRFYGYTF. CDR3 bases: TGTGCCAGCACCCGACAGGGGCGCTTCTATGGCTACACCTTC.

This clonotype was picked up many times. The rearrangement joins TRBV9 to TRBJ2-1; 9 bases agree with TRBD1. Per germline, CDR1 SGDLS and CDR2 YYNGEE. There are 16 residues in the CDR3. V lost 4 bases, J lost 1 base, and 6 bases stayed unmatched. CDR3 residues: CASSPTGGHSYNEQFF. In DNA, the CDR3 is TGTGCCAGCAGCCCTACAGGGGGCCATTCCTACAATGAGCAGTTCTTC.

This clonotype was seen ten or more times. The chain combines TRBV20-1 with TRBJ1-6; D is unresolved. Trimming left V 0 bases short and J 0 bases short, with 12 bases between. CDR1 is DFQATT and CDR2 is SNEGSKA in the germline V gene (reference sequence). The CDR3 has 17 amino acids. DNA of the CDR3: TGCAGTGCTAGAGATGTATGGCCCAGCTCCTATAATTCACCCCTCCACTTT. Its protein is CSARDVWPSSYNSPLHF.

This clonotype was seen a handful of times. The CDR3 protein is CASSIDRAGDEQFF. DNA for the CDR3: TGTGCCAGTAGTATAGATCGAGCGGGGGATGAGCAGTTCTTC. This rearrangement joins TRBV19 to TRBJ2-1; 8 nucleotides align to TRBD2. Germline CDR1 and CDR2: LNHDA and SQIVND (reference sequence). The CDR3 runs 14 residues. Germline trimming cut 0 bases from V and 8 bases from J; bases unmatched to any gene: 3.

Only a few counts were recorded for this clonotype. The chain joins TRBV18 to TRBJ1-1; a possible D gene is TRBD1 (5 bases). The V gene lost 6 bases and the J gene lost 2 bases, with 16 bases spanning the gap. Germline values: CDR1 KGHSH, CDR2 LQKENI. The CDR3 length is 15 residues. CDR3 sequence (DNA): TGTGCCAGCTCGTTCTCCGGGACCGATAACACTGAAGCTTTCTTT. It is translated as CASSFSGTDNTEAFF.

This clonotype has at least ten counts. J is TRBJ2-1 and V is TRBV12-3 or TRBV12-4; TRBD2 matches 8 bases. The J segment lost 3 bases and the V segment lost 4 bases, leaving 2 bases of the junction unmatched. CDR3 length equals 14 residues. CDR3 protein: CASSSSGSYNEQFF. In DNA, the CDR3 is TGTGCCAGCAGTTCCAGCGGGAGCTACAATGAGCAGTTCTTC.

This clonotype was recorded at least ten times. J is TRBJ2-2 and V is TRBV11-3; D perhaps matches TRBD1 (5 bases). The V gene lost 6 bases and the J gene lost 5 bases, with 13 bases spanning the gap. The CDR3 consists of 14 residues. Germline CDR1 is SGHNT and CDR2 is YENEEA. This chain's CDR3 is CASRLSPGTGELFF. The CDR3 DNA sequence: TGTGCCAGCAGGTTATCCCCAGGGACCGGGGAGCTGTTTTTT.

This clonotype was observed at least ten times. The CDR3 is CASSLGTGRGGELFF. CDR3 in DNA: TGTGCCAGCAGCTTAGGCACAGGGAGGGGCGGGGAGCTGTTTTTT. V and J are TRBV7-6 and TRBJ2-2; D might be TRBD2 (7 bases). Trimming took off 1 base at V and 7 bases at J, with 13 bases between the two ends. The CDR3 runs to 15 residues. Germline CDR1 reads SGHVS; CDR2 reads FNYEAQ.